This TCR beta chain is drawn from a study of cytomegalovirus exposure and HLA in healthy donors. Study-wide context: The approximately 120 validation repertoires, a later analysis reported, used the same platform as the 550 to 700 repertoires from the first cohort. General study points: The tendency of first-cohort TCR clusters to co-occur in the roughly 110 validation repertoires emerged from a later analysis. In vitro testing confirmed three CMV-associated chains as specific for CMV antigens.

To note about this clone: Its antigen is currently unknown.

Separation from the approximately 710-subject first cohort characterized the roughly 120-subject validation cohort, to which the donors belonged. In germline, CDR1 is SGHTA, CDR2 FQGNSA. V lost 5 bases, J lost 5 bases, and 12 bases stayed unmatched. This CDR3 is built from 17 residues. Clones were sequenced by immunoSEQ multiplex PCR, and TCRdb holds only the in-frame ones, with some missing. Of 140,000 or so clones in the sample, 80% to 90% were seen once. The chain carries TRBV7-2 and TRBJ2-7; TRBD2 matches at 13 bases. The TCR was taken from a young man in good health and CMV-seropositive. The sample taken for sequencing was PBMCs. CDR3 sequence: CASSILPATSGRNEQYF. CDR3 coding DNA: TGTGCCAGCAGCATCCTACCCGCGACTAGCGGGAGGAACGAGCAGTACTTC.